The 9 T cell receptor beta chains below come from one sample, sequenced in a study of shared T cell receptors in the human thymus. The protocol was immunoSEQ multiplex PCR, while the TCRdb copy is restricted to in-frame clones and leaves out a portion. Here the sample spans 600,000 to 900,000 clones, 75% to 90% being singletons. This sample also belongs to another study, concerning human thymus T cells.

The specimen was thymocytes. Receptor source: a girl in the first two years of life with a congenital heart defect.

J is TRBJ2-1 and V is TRBV28; 13 nucleotides match TRBD2. The CDR3 is 16 residues long. Per the germline V gene, CDR1 is MDHEN and CDR2 is SYDVKM. V lost 4 bases and J lost 6; bases outside the gene matches: 6. CDR3 residues: CASSSRLAGGFNEQFF. CDR3 sequence (DNA): TGTGCCAGCAGTTCCAGACTAGCGGGGGGATTCAATGAGCAGTTCTTC. Looking up the rest from reference TRBV28 and TRBJ2-1 gives the full variable domain: DVKVTQSSRYLVKRTGEKVFLECVQDMDHENMFWYRQDPGLGLRLIYFSYDVKMKEKGDIPEGYSVSREKKERFSLILESASTNQTSMYLCASSSRLAGGFNEQFFGPGTRLTVL.

The chain combines TRBV29-1 with TRBJ2-5, with D possibly TRBD2 on 5 matching bases. This CDR3 region has 15 residues. Trimming took 8 bases from V and 0 from J, leaving 19 bases between them. The germline V gene encodes CDR1 SQVTM and CDR2 ANQGSEA. CDR3 loop: CSTNPTGIDQETQYF. The DNA of the CDR3 is TGCAGCACTAACCCGACCGGGATAGACCAAGAGACCCAGTACTTC.

This chain links TRBV28 with TRBJ1-1, with no clear D. The CDR3 extends over 15 amino acids. Trimming pared 5 bases from V and 3 bases from J, leaving 16 bases between. CDR1 MDHEN and CDR2 SYDVKM come from the germline V gene. The CDR3 loop is CASSPAGLKHTEAFF. CDR3 sequence (DNA): TGTGCCAGCAGTCCCGCGGGCCTCAAGCACACTGAAGCTTTCTTT. The variable domain in full, completed from reference TRBV28 and TRBJ1-1, reads DVKVTQSSRYLVKRTGEKVFLECVQDMDHENMFWYRQDPGLGLRLIYFSYDVKMKEKGDIPEGYSVSREKKERFSLILESASTNQTSMYLCASSPAGLKHTEAFFGQGTRLTVV.

The chain recombines TRBV14 with TRBJ1-1; D ambiguous. Trimming removed 4 bases from V and 7 bases from J, with 16 bases in between. Per the germline V gene, CDR1 is SGHDN and CDR2 is FVKESK. The CDR3 length is 14 residues. The CDR3 is CASSPSWTDGEAFF. For the CDR3, the DNA is TGTGCCAGCAGCCCTTCCTGGACTGACGGTGAAGCTTTCTTT. The full variable domain, with the rest looked up from reference TRBV14 and TRBJ1-1, is EAGVTQFPSHSVIEKGQTVTLRCDPISGHDNLYWYRRVMGKEIKFLLHFVKESKQDESGMPNNRFLAERTGGTYSTLKVQPAELEDSGVYFCASSPSWTDGEAFFGQGTRLTVV.

The chain joins TRBV15 to TRBJ1-5; weak D call: TRBD1 (5 bases). This CDR3 region has 15 residues. V shed 1 base and J shed 6 bases, with 13 bases lying between them. Germline loops: CDR1 LNHNV, CDR2 YYDKDF (reference sequence). This CDR3 reads CATSRGGGGSQPQHF. Written as DNA, the CDR3 is TGTGCCACCAGCAGAGGTGGGGGGGGTAGTCAGCCCCAGCATTTT.

This clone was recorded only once. The rearrangement uses TRBV10-3 and TRBJ1-6; a possible D gene is TRBD1 (5 bases). The CDR3 runs 19 residues. V lost 5 bases and J lost 0, with 20 bases in between. The germline gives CDR1 ENHRY, CDR2 SYGVKD. This chain's CDR3 is CAISHTAGILSSYNSPLHF. The CDR3 bases are TGTGCCATCAGTCACACCGCAGGGATCCTGAGCTCCTATAATTCACCCCTCCACTTT.

V and J are TRBV19 and TRBJ2-1, with D unclear. The germline gives CDR1 LNHDA, CDR2 SQIVND (reference sequence). With 7 bases removed from V and 10 bases from J, the gap between germline ends came to 20 bases. The CDR3 is made up of 14 amino acids. This CDR3 is CASTSPSPLVEQFF. In DNA, the CDR3 is TGTGCCAGTACCTCCCCATCCCCCCTAGTGGAGCAGTTCTTC. The full variable domain, completed using reference TRBV19 and TRBJ2-1, is DGGITQSPKYLFRKEGQNVTLSCEQNLNHDAMYWYRQDPGQGLRLIYYSQIVNDFQKGDIAEGYSVSREKKESFPLTVTSAQKNPTAFYLCASTSPSPLVEQFFGPGTRLTVL.

The chain carries TRBV5-6 and TRBJ2-5; 13 bases are a match to TRBD2. Germline values: CDR1 SGHDT, CDR2 YYEEEE. V was clipped by 3 bases and J by 3 bases; unmatched bases: 8. The CDR3 runs 17 residues. CDR3 sequence: CASSSWTSGGPKETQYF. As DNA, the CDR3 is TGTGCCAGCAGCTCCTGGACTAGCGGGGGACCAAAAGAGACCCAGTACTTC. The full variable domain, with the rest looked up from reference TRBV5-6 and TRBJ2-5, is DAGVTQSPTHLIKTRGQQVTLRCSPKSGHDTVSWYQQALGQGPQFIFQYYEEEERQRGNFPDRFSGHQFPNYSSELNVNALLLGDSALYLCASSSWTSGGPKETQYFGPGTRLLVL.

This rearrangement joins TRBV14 to TRBJ2-2, with a possible D match to TRBD1 (5 bases). V lost 3 bases to trimming and J lost 6 bases, with 11 bases between them. The CDR3 sequence is 14 residues long. The germline gives CDR1 SGHDN, CDR2 FVKESK. CDR3 sequence reads: CASSHDSRAGELFF. DNA for the CDR3: TGTGCCAGCAGCCACGACAGTCGGGCCGGGGAGCTGTTTTTT.